A single sample is the source of the 9 T cell receptor beta chains below, sequenced in a study of cytotoxic CD8 clonotypes in ibrutinib-treated CLL. Sequenced by immunoSEQ multiplex PCR; TCRdb stores in-frame clones only, minus some. This sample has about 140,000 clones, with around 77% found just once. The sequencing used PBMCs, collected after 12 months of ibrutinib treatment. The receptors were gathered from a human donor with chronic lymphocytic leukemia.

This rearrangement joins TRBV5-1 to TRBJ2-2; possibly TRBD1 for D (6 bases). CDR3 size: 13 residues. The V end was cut by 8 bases, the J end by 4 bases, with 12 bases between. CDR1 is SGHRS, CDR2 YFSETQ, per germline. CDR3 sequence: CASGQFSTGELFF. The CDR3 bases are TGCGCCAGTGGACAGTTCTCCACCGGGGAGCTGTTTTTT. The full variable domain, its missing parts supplied by reference TRBV5-1 and TRBJ2-2, is KAGVTQTPRYLIKTRGQQVTLSCSPISGHRSVSWYQQTPGQGLQFLFEYFSETQRNKGNFPGRFSGRQFSNSRSEMNVSTLELGDSALYLCASGQFSTGELFFGEGSRLTVL.

The V call is TRBV2, the J call TRBJ2-7; the D is unclear. Germline assignment: CDR1 SNHLY and CDR2 FYNNEI. Trimming removed 4 bases at V and 3 bases at J, with 10 bases between. This CDR3 region has 13 residues. In DNA form, the CDR3 reads TGTGCCAGCAGTGGCCAGAACTACTACGAGCAGTACTTC. Its translation: CASSGQNYYEQYF.

On this clone: Distinct nucleotide sequences in the sample also encode this CDR3. The rearrangement links TRBV30 to TRBJ2-7, with 13 nucleotides matching TRBD2. Looked up from germline, CDR1 is GTSNPN and CDR2 is SVGIG (reference sequence). This CDR3 has 14 amino acids. After removal of 4 bases from V and 4 bases from J, the junction contained 4 bases not matched to a gene. Written as DNA, the CDR3 is TGTGCCTGGACCCGGACTAGCGGGAGTTACGAGCAGTACTTC. It encodes CAWTRTSGSYEQYF.

This clone was observed once. The chain has TRBV7-9 and TRBJ2-5; D gene ambiguous. Trimming removed 5 bases at V and 4 bases at J, with 17 bases between. The CDR3 is 15 residues long. Germline assignment: CDR1 SEHNR and CDR2 FQNEAQ (reference sequence). CDR3 sequence (DNA): TGTGCCAGCAGCGGGCCGGGCCTCGGACGAGAGACCCAGTACTTC. Amino acid sequence: CASSGPGLGRETQYF.

Only a few counts were recorded for this clone. The chain couples TRBV19 to TRBJ2-7; D uncertain. Trimming removed 3 bases at V and 3 bases at J, with 6 bases between. The CDR3 runs to 12 residues. In germline, CDR1 is LNHDA, CDR2 SQIVND (reference sequence). The CDR3 DNA reads TGTGCCAGTAGTATGGGGTTCTACGAGCAGTACTTC. Protein product: CASSMGFYEQYF. Based on the CDR3 plus reference TRBV19 and TRBJ2-7, the full variable domain is DGGITQSPKYLFRKEGQNVTLSCEQNLNHDAMYWYRQDPGQGLRLIYYSQIVNDFQKGDIAEGYSVSREKKESFPLTVTSAQKNPTAFYLCASSMGFYEQYFGPGTRLTVT.

The chain couples TRBV29-1 to TRBJ2-1, with 9 bases identical to TRBD2. CDR3 size: 15 residues. Trimming cost V 3 bases and J 7 bases; bases outside gene matches: 10. Germline V CDR1 and CDR2: SQVTM, ANQGSEA. CDR3 region: CSVEREGGRWNEQFF. The CDR3 DNA reads as TGCAGCGTTGAGCGGGAGGGCGGAAGGTGGAATGAGCAGTTCTTC.

This sequence joins TRBV13 and TRBJ2-5; D ambiguous. CDR3 length: 13 amino acids. Germline loops: CDR1 PRHDT, CDR2 FYEKMQ (reference sequence). V shed 3 bases and J shed 1 base, with 6 bases lying between them. The CDR3 reads CASSLGTQETQYF. The CDR3, as DNA: TGTGCCAGCAGCTTGGGCACCCAAGAGACCCAGTACTTC.

The chain joins TRBV29-1 to TRBJ2-1; the D is unclear. The germline V and J ends were trimmed by 3 bases and 0 bases, with 9 bases remaining between them. Germline values: CDR1 SQVTM, CDR2 ANQGSEA. CDR3 length equals 14 residues. CDR3 DNA: TGCAGCGTTGATAACGGCTTCTCCTACAATGAGCAGTTCTTC. It translates to CSVDNGFSYNEQFF.

The V gene is TRBV29-1, the J gene TRBJ2-5, with D tentatively TRBD1 or TRBD2 (6 bases each). V was pared by 8 bases and J by 5 bases, with 15 bases between. There are 12 residues in the CDR3. Germline loops: CDR1 SQVTM, CDR2 ANQGSEA. The CDR3 loop reads CSTEGGGETQYF. The CDR3 nucleotides read TGCAGCACCGAGGGGGGTGGCGAGACCCAGTACTTC.